These 16 T cell receptor beta chains came from one sample sequenced in a study of CD8 T cells in Susac syndrome. Reverse transcription used about 0.45 to 1 ug RNA and random hexamers. From the immunoSEQ multiplex PCR reads, TCRdb called clonotypes with MiXCR, one entry per CDR3 protein. The sample has roughly 180,000 distinct CDR3 sequences, about 93% seen once. Sample: CD4+ T cells from PBMCs. The receptors derive from a human donor in good health.

This clonotype was seen once. The chain has TRBV3-1 and TRBJ1-4; no definite D call. Germline V CDR1 and CDR2: LGHDT, YNNKEL (reference sequence). V lost 3 bases and J lost 5, with 16 bases in between. This CDR3 comprises 16 residues. This CDR3 reads CASSHATDGGNEKLFF. CDR3 DNA: TGTGCCAGCAGCCACGCCACTGACGGAGGAAATGAAAAACTGTTTTTT.

In its sample, this clonotype was seen once. The CDR3 nucleotides read TGTGCCAGCAGTGGGGGCGGGTTCAGCAATCAGCCCCAGCATTTT. Protein product: CASSGGGFSNQPQHF. V is TRBV25-1 and J is TRBJ1-5; D may be TRBD1 (5 bases). Trimming shortened V by 4 bases and J by 1 base, and 11 bases separated the two germline ends. Germline loops: CDR1 MGHDK, CDR2 SYGVNS. The CDR3 is 15 amino acids.

The chain carries TRBV6-2 or TRBV6-3 and TRBJ2-2; tentatively, D is TRBD1 (5 bases). The CDR3 consists of 13 residues. V was trimmed by 5 bases and J by 5 bases, leaving 9 bases between them. Germline values: CDR1 MNHEY, CDR2 SVGEGT. CDR3: CASSGHLTGELFF. The CDR3 DNA reads as TGTGCCAGCAGTGGACACCTGACCGGGGAGCTGTTTTTT.

The chain employs TRBV12-3 or TRBV12-4 and TRBJ1-5; D not certain. Between the trimmed V and J ends, which lost 2 bases and 5 bases, there was a span of 10 bases. This CDR3 contains 14 residues. CDR3 region: CASSLSRRDQPQHF. The CDR3 nucleotides are TGTGCCAGCAGTTTATCCCGTCGGGATCAGCCCCAGCATTTT.

This chain joins TRBV4-3 and TRBJ2-6; no definite D call. The germline gives CDR1 LGHNA, CDR2 YSLEER. The CDR3 spans 16 residues. V lost 1 base and J 3 bases, leaving 10 bases between the germline ends. The DNA for the CDR3 is TGCGCCAGCAGCCAAGGGGTCACCCTTGGGGCCAACGTCCTGACTTTC. Translation: CASSQGVTLGANVLTF.

This clonotype was seen just once. The chain combines TRBV29-1 with TRBJ2-3; D may be TRBD1 or TRBD2 (5 bases each). Germline V gives CDR1 SQVTM, CDR2 ANQGSEA. Deletions cut 5 bases from V and 4 bases from J, with 13 bases between. This CDR3 spans 13 amino acids. The CDR3 nucleotides read TGCAGCGTTCGAGGGGCGCAGGCAGATACGCAGTATTTT. Protein product: CSVRGAQADTQYF.

The V call is TRBV4-3, the J call TRBJ2-7; 8 positions match TRBD2. Germline CDR1 reads LGHNA; CDR2 reads YSLEER. The CDR3 consists of 16 residues. V shed 0 bases, J shed 0 bases, and the junction held 4 bases outside the gene matches. CDR3 protein: CASSQESGGVSYEQYF. In DNA form, the CDR3 reads TGCGCCAGCAGCCAAGAGTCCGGGGGGGTCTCCTACGAGCAGTACTTC.

The chain recombines TRBV12-3 or TRBV12-4 with TRBJ2-7, with 12 bases aligning to TRBD1. V was clipped by 8 bases and J by 3 bases; unmatched bases: 8. CDR3 size: 15 residues. The CDR3 sequence is CASGDRGRLSYEQYF. CDR3 nucleotides: TGTGCCAGCGGGGACAGGGGGCGGTTGAGCTACGAGCAGTACTTC.

This clonotype occurred a few times. The chain combines TRBV29-1 with TRBJ2-7, with TRBD1 identical over 7 bases. Trimming took 5 bases from V and 11 from J; bases not matched to a gene: 15. The germline gives CDR1 SQVTM, CDR2 ANQGSEA. The CDR3 is 13 amino acids. The DNA of the CDR3 is TGCAGCGTTTCCATCGACAGGGACGGAGGAGAGTACTTC. This sequence encodes CSVSIDRDGGEYF.

The chain combines TRBV19 with TRBJ1-1; a weak D match, TRBD1 (6 bases). The germline V gene has CDR1 LNHDA and CDR2 SQIVND (reference sequence). This CDR3 has 15 amino acids. The V end was cut by 4 bases, the J end by 0 bases, with 12 bases between. DNA of the CDR3: TGTGCCAGTAGTACCGGACAGTTCATGAACACTGAAGCTTTCTTT. Translating gives CASSTGQFMNTEAFF.

This chain joins TRBV2 and TRBJ2-6; D is possibly TRBD1 (5 bases). V was pared by 3 bases and J by 2 bases, with 8 bases between. Germline-derived CDR1 and CDR2 are SNHLY and FYNNEI. This CDR3 spans 15 amino acids. Written as DNA, the CDR3 is TGTGCCAGCAGTGAGCGGACACCTGGGGCCAACGTCCTGACTTTC. It yields the protein CASSERTPGANVLTF.

This clonotype was observed a single time. The chain joins TRBV7-3 to TRBJ2-2, with D uncertain. Germline loops: CDR1 SGHTA, CDR2 FQGTGA. The CDR3 has 13 amino acids. Trimming removed 3 bases from V and 4 bases from J, with 6 bases in between. CDR3 sequence reads: CASSFKITGELFF. CDR3 sequence (DNA): TGTGCCAGCAGCTTTAAGATCACCGGGGAGCTGTTTTTT.

V gene TRBV5-6 combines with J gene TRBJ2-3; tentative D call: TRBD1 (6 bases). The germline CDR1 and CDR2 sequences are SGHDT and YYEEEE. This CDR3 comprises 14 residues. The ends were cut back, 5 bases at V and 4 bases at J, with 14 bases in the middle. The chain's CDR3 is CASRRQGMPDTQYF. Here the CDR3 DNA reads TGTGCCAGCAGGCGTCAGGGGATGCCAGATACGCAGTATTTT.

This chain connects TRBV29-1 to TRBJ2-1; possibly TRBD1 or TRBD2 for D (5 bases each). With 1 base removed from V and 7 bases from J, the gap between germline ends came to 14 bases. CDR1 and CDR2 from the germline V gene are SQVTM and ANQGSEA. CDR3 length: 14 residues. In DNA, the CDR3 is TGCAGCGTTGAAGGGGCAAGGGGCGGGAATGAGCAGTTCTTC. Protein sequence: CSVEGARGGNEQFF.

The chain combines TRBV20-1 with TRBJ2-5; 10 bases align to TRBD2. Per germline, CDR1 DFQATT and CDR2 SNEGSKA (reference sequence). This CDR3 is built from 16 residues. V lost 0 bases to trimming and J lost 0 bases; unmatched junction nucleotides: 4. CDR3: CSARDGSGGDQETQYF. CDR3 nucleotide sequence: TGCAGTGCTAGAGATGGAAGCGGGGGGGACCAAGAGACCCAGTACTTC.

The V gene is TRBV30, the J gene TRBJ1-2, with a weak D call TRBD1 (5 bases). The CDR3 totals 11 residues. V lost 0 bases, J lost 7 bases, and 6 bases lay in between. Germline V gene sequence: CDR1 GTSNPN, CDR2 SVGIG (reference sequence). The CDR3 reads CAWSVGTGYTF. The CDR3 DNA follows: TGTGCCTGGAGTGTCGGGACTGGCTACACCTTC. The variable domain in full, completed from reference TRBV30 and TRBJ1-2, reads SQTIHQWPATLVQPVGSPLSLECTVEGTSNPNLYWYRQAAGRGLQLLFYSVGIGQISSEVPQNLSASRPQDRQFILSSKKLLLSDSGFYLCAWSVGTGYTFGSGTRLTVV.